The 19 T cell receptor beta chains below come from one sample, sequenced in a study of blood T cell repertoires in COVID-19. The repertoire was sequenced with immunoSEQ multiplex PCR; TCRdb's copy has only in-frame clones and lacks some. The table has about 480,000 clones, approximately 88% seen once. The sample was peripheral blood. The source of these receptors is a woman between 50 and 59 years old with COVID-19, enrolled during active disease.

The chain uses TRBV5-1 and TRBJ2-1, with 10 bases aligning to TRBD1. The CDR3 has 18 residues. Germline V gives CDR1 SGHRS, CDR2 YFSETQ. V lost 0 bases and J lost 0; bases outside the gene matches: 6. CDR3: CASSLGGDRGRSYNEQFF. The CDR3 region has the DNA TGCGCCAGCAGCTTGGGAGGGGACAGGGGACGCTCCTACAATGAGCAGTTCTTC.

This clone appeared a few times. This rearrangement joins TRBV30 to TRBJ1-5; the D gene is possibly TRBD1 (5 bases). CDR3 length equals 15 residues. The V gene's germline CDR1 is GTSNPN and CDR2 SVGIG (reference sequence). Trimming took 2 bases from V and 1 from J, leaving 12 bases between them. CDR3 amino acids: CAWSQGFRSNQPQHF. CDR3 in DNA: TGTGCCTGGAGTCAGGGCTTTAGGAGCAATCAGCCCCAGCATTTT.

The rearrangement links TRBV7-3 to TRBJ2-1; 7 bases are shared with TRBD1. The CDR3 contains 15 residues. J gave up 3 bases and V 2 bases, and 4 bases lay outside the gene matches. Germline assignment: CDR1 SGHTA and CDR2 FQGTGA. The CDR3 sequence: CASSLQGVGYNEQFF. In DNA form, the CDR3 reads TGTGCCAGCAGCTTACAGGGGGTGGGCTACAATGAGCAGTTCTTC. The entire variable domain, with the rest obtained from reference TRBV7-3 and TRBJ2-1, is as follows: GAGVSQTPSNKVTEKGKYVELRCDPISGHTALYWYRQSLGQGPEFLIYFQGTGAADDSGLPNDRFFAVRPEGSVSTLKIQRTERGDSAVYLCASSLQGVGYNEQFFGPGTRLTVL.

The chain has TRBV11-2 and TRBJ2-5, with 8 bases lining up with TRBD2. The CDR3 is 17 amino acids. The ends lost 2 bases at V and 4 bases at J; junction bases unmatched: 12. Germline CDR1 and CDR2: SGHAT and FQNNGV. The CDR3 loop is CASSLMITSGVVETQYF. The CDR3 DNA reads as TGTGCCAGCAGCTTAATGATCACTAGCGGCGTAGTAGAGACCCAGTACTTC.

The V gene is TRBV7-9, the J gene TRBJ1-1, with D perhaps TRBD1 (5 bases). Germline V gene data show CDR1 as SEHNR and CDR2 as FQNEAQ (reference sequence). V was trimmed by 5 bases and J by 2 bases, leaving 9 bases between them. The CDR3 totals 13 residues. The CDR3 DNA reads TGTGCCAGCAGCCACGGGGGAAACACTGAAGCTTTCTTT. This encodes CASSHGGNTEAFF.

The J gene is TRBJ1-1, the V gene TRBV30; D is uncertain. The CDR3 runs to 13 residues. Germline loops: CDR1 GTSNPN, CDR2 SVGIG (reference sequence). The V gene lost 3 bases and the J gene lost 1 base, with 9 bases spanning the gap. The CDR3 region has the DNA TGTGCCTGGAGCTGGAGCAAGAACACTGAAGCTTTCTTT. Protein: CAWSWSKNTEAFF.

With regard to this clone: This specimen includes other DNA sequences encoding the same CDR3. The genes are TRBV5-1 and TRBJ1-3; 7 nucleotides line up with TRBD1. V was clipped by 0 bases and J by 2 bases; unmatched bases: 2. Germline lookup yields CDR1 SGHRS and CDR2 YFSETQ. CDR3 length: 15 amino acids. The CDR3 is CASSLGQGAGNTIYF. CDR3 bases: TGCGCCAGCAGCTTGGGACAGGGCGCTGGAAACACCATATATTTT.

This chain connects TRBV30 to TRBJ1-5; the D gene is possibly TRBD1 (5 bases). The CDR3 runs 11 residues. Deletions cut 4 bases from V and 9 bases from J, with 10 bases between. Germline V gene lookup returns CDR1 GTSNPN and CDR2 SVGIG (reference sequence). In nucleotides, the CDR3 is TGTGCCTGGATTAGACAGACGCCCCAGCATTTT. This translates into CAWIRQTPQHF.

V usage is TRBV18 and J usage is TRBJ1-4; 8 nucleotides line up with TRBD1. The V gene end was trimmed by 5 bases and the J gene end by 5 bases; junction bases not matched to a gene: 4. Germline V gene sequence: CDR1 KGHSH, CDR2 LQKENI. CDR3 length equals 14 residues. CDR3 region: CASSRRDRNEKLFF. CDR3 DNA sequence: TGTGCCAGCTCAAGGCGGGACAGGAATGAAAAACTGTTTTTT. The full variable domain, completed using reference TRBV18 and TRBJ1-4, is NAGVMQNPRHLVRRRGQEARLRCSPMKGHSHVYWYRQLPEEGLKFMVYLQKENIIDESGMPKERFSAEFPKEGPSILRIQQVVRGDSAAYFCASSRRDRNEKLFFGSGTQLSVL.

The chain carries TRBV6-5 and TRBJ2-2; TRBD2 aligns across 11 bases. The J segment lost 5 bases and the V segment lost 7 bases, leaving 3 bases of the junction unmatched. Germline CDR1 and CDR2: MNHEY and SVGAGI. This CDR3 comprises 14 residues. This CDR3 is CASIAGGRTGELFF. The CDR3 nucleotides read TGTGCCAGCATAGCGGGGGGGCGGACCGGGGAGCTGTTTTTT.

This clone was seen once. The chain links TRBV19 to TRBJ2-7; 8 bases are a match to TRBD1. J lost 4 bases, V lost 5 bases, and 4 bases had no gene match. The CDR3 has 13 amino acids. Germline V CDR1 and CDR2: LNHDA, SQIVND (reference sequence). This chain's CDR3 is CASSPWTGYEQYF. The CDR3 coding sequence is TGTGCCAGTAGTCCCTGGACAGGGTACGAGCAGTACTTC. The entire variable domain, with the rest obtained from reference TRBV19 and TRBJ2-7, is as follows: DGGITQSPKYLFRKEGQNVTLSCEQNLNHDAMYWYRQDPGQGLRLIYYSQIVNDFQKGDIAEGYSVSREKKESFPLTVTSAQKNPTAFYLCASSPWTGYEQYFGPGTRLTVT.

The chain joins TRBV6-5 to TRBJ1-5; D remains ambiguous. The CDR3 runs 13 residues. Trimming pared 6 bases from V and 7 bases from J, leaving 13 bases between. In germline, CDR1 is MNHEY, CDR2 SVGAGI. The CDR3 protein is CASSLPGIQPQHF. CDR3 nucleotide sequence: TGTGCCAGCAGCTTACCCGGTATACAGCCCCAGCATTTT.

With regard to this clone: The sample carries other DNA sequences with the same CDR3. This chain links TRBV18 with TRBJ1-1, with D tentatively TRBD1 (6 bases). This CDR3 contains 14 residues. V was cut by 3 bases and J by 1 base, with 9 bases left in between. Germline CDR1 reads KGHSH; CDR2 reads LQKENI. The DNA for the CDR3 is TGTGCCAGCTCACCGGACAGAACGAACACTGAAGCTTTCTTT. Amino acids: CASSPDRTNTEAFF. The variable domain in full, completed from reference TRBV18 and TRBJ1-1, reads NAGVMQNPRHLVRRRGQEARLRCSPMKGHSHVYWYRQLPEEGLKFMVYLQKENIIDESGMPKERFSAEFPKEGPSILRIQQVVRGDSAAYFCASSPDRTNTEAFFGQGTRLTVV.

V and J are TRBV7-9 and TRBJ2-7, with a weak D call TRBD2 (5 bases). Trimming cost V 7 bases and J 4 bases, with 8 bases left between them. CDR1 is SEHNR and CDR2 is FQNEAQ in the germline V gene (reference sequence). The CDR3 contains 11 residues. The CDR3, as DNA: TGTGCCAGCACCACGGGGTACGAGCAGTACTTC. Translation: CASTTGYEQYF.

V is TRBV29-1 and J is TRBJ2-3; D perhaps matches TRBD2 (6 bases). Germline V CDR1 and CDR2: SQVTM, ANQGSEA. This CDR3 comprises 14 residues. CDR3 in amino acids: CGSGDHTGTDTQYF. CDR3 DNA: TGCGGCTCGGGGGATCATACAGGCACAGATACGCAGTATTTT.

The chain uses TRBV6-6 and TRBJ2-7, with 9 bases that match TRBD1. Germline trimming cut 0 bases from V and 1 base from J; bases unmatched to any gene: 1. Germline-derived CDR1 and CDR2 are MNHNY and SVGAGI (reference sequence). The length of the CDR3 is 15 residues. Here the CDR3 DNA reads TGTGCCAGCAGTTACTCAGGACAGGGGTCCTACGAGCAGTACTTC. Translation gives CASSYSGQGSYEQYF.

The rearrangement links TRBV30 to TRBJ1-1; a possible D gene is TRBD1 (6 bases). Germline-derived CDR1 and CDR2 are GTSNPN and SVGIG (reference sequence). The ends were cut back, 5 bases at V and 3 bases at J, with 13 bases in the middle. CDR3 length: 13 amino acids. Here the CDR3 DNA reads TGTGCCTGGCTCGACAGGTCGGACACTGAAGCTTTCTTT. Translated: CAWLDRSDTEAFF.

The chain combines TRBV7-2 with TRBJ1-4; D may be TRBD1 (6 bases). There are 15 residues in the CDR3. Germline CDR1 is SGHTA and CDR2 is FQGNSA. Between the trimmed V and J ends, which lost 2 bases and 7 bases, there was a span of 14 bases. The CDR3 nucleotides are TGTGCCAGCAGCTTACAGGGGCGGGAGGTTGAAAAACTGTTTTTT. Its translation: CASSLQGREVEKLFF.

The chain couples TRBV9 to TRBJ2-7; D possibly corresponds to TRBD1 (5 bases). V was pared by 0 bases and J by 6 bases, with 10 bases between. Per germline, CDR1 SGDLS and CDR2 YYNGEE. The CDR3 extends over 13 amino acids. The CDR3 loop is CASSVEIGAEQYF. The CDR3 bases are TGTGCCAGCAGCGTAGAAATAGGGGCCGAGCAGTACTTC.